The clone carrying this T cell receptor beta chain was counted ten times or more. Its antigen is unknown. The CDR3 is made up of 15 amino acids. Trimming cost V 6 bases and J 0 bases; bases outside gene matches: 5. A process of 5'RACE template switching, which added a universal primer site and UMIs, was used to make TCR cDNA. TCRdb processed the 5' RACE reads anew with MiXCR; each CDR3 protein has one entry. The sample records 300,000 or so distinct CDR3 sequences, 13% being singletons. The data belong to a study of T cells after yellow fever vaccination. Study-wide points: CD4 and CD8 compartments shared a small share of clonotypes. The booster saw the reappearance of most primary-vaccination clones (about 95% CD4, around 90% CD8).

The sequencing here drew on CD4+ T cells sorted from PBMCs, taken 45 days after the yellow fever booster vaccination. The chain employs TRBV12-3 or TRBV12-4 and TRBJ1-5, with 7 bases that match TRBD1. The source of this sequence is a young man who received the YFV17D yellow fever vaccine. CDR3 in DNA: TGTGCCAGCAGGCCGGGACAGAATAGCAATCAGCCCCAGCATTTT. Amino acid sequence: CASRPGQNSNQPQHF.